In its sample, the clone carrying this TCR beta chain was seen a few times. Antigen specificity is unknown. The data are from a study of human T cells and chemical hapten exposure. As for the study in general: Patch tests applied 0.01% DPC to the upper back, read at 6 days. Per-sample TCR yield variability stemmed mainly from small pooled library volume differences. The study, taken as a whole, reports: Among expanded TCRs, significantly more large CDR3 similarity clusters formed than among controls.

Individual cDNA molecules had unique molecular identifiers attached to them by the library. Each CDR3 protein is one row after TCRdb ran MiXCR on the RACE reads. Here the sample spans approximately 340,000 distinct CDR3 sequences, under 9% being singletons. Described time point: patch test 1, 2 weeks after DPC sensitization. Treatment indicated: therapeutic diphenylcyclopropenone sensitization with weekly scalp DPC. The CDR3 runs 16 residues. Losses at the gene ends were 9 bases for V and 0 bases for J; bases not matched to a gene: 11. This sample comprised whole blood, obtained in connection with sensitization to the hapten diphenylcyclopropenone (DPC). The TCR comes from a woman aged 18-29 years with alopecia areata. Some clones in this sample may be carry-over from other donors' samples. This chain uses TRBV12-3 or TRBV12-4 with TRBJ1-5; 7 nucleotides align to TRBD1. The CDR3 bases are TGTGCCAGTGGGGACAGCGCTTCCTATAGCAATCAGCCCCAGCATTTT. It specifies CASGDSASYSNQPQHF.